One and the same sample provided the 22 T cell receptor beta chains below, sequenced in a study of cytomegalovirus exposure and HLA in healthy donors (TCRdb year 2017). Receptor amplification or capture employed the immunoSEQ multiplex PCR assay. A mixture of 60 forward primers for TCR Vbeta segments and 13 reverse primers for TCR Jbeta segments was used in the multiplex PCR. TCRdb took over this immuneACCESS table, retaining in-frame rearrangements with V and J assigned. Such tables are incomplete; in checked studies, under half of the missing clones stem from an unresolved V gene, and the remainder is unexplained. The sample table records under 200,000 clones; about 78% of these occur just once. The top ten constitute around 5.7% of the sample. Sequencing was done on a sample of PBMCs. Receptor source: a man in his forties or fifties in good health and CMV-seronegative.

The V and J genes are TRBV6-1 and TRBJ2-5; D is perhaps TRBD2 (6 bases). The V end lost 8 bases, the J end lost 1 base, and 11 bases lay between the germline ends. There are 13 residues in the CDR3. The germline CDR1 and CDR2 sequences are MNHNS and SASEGT. The CDR3 spells CASLGGLQETQYF. In DNA form, the CDR3 reads TGTGCCAGCCTTGGAGGGCTCCAAGAGACCCAGTACTTC.

The chain carries TRBV19 and TRBJ1-4, with unresolved D. Trimming shortened V by 1 base and J by 6 bases, and 12 bases separated the two germline ends. Per the germline V gene, CDR1 is LNHDA and CDR2 is SQIVND (reference sequence). The CDR3 spans 15 residues. For the CDR3, the DNA is TGTGCCAGTAGTATAGTTGGCTACGGGGATGAAAAACTGTTTTTT. This translates into CASSIVGYGDEKLFF.

The chain carries TRBV6-1 and TRBJ2-7; 12 bases are shared with TRBD1. Germline V gives CDR1 MNHNS, CDR2 SASEGT. The CDR3 extends over 13 amino acids. CDR3 protein: CGAGDRGPYEQYF. The CDR3 DNA is TGTGGGGCAGGGGACAGGGGGCCCTACGAGCAGTACTTC.

This clone was recorded a few times. Here the CDR3 DNA reads TGCAGCGTGGGGACAGGGGCCTACAATGAGCAGTTCTTC. Translating gives CSVGTGAYNEQFF. The chain joins TRBV29-1 to TRBJ2-1; TRBD1 aligns across 10 bases. CDR1 is SQVTM, CDR2 ANQGSEA, per germline. This CDR3 has 13 amino acids. V gave up 6 bases and J gave up 2 bases; unmatched junction bases: 1.

V usage is TRBV6-1 and J usage is TRBJ1-2; D is undetermined. Germline V lookup: CDR1 MNHNS, CDR2 SASEGT. The CDR3 totals 13 residues. Trimming pared 7 bases from V and 7 bases from J, leaving 16 bases between. The CDR3 here is CASTDARWFGYTF. Written as DNA, the CDR3 is TGTGCCAGCACCGACGCGCGGTGGTTTGGCTACACCTTC.

V and J are TRBV5-4 and TRBJ1-2; D possibly corresponds to TRBD1 (5 bases). CDR3 length equals 13 residues. Trimming cost V 2 bases and J 8 bases, with 13 bases left between them. The germline gives CDR1 SGHNT, CDR2 YYREEE (reference sequence). This chain's CDR3 is CASSFGQGLGYTF. Written as DNA, the CDR3 is TGTGCCAGCAGCTTCGGTCAGGGTCTCGGCTACACCTTC.

This clone has just a few counts. The gene calls are TRBV7-9 and TRBJ1-1; 7 bases map to TRBD1. Germline V CDR1 and CDR2: SEHNR, FQNEAQ (reference sequence). V trimming: 5 bases; J trimming: 4 bases; junction bases outside the gene matches: 7. This CDR3 is built from 14 residues. The CDR3 DNA follows: TGTGCCAGCAGCCCTGACAGGGCGAGCACTGAAGCTTTCTTT. Translating gives CASSPDRASTEAFF.

The chain carries TRBV5-6 and TRBJ1-1, with 8 bases lining up with TRBD1. V was pared by 0 bases and J by 4 bases, with 5 bases of the junction left unmatched. From germline, CDR1 is SGHDT and CDR2 YYEEEE. The CDR3 is made up of 15 amino acids. The CDR3 region has the DNA TGTGCCAGCAGCTTGGCCGGCAGGGGGCGCACTGAAGCTTTCTTT. This codes for CASSLAGRGRTEAFF.

The gene calls are TRBV4-1 and TRBJ2-1; the D gene is possibly TRBD1 (7 bases). The CDR3 contains 13 residues. The V end was cut by 11 bases, the J end by 7 bases, with 18 bases between. Germline V gene data show CDR1 as MGHRA and CDR2 as YSYEKL. CDR3 sequence (DNA): TGCGCCGGAGGGGGCCCTCCGGGGAATGAGCAGTTCTTC. It encodes CAGGGPPGNEQFF.

The chain couples TRBV25-1 to TRBJ1-4; TRBD1 might be the D (5 bases). Germline V gene sequence: CDR1 MGHDK, CDR2 SYGVNS. The CDR3 runs to 14 residues. The V end lost 3 bases, the J end lost 7 bases, and 12 bases lay between the germline ends. This chain's CDR3 is CASSDPGSGEKLFF. CDR3 bases: TGTGCCAGCAGTGATCCAGGGTCGGGTGAAAAACTGTTTTTT.

DNA of the CDR3: TGTGCCAGCTCTCAGCTCAGAGGCACTGAAGCTTTCTTT. Its protein product is CASSQLRGTEAFF. The genes are TRBV18 and TRBJ1-1; D uncertain. CDR1 is KGHSH and CDR2 is LQKENI in the germline V gene. V dropped 6 bases and J dropped 4 bases, with 12 bases sitting between them. CDR3 size: 13 residues.

CDR3 region: CASSPPQGPTDTQYF. The CDR3 DNA follows: TGTGCCAGCAGTCCCCCCCAGGGCCCCACAGATACGCAGTATTTT. V is TRBV27 and J is TRBJ2-3; maybe TRBD1 (5 bases). The V and J ends lost 5 bases and 2 bases respectively, with 14 bases between them. The CDR3 totals 15 residues. Germline V gene lookup returns CDR1 MNHEY and CDR2 SMNVEV (reference sequence).

This clone was counted only a few times. This rearrangement joins TRBV5-3 to TRBJ1-1; 7 bases align to TRBD1. TRBV5-3 is recorded as an ORF, its role being uncertain. The CDR3 runs 16 residues. After removal of 0 bases from V and 0 bases from J, the junction contained 5 bases not matched to a gene. CDR3 in amino acids: CARSLVQGHMNTEAFF. CDR3 DNA sequence: TGTGCCAGAAGCTTGGTACAGGGGCACATGAACACTGAAGCTTTCTTT.

The chain recombines TRBV6-5 with TRBJ1-4, with TRBD1 identical over 7 bases. CDR3 size: 15 residues. V lost 2 bases and J lost 8; bases outside the gene matches: 8. CDR1 and CDR2 from the germline V gene are MNHEY and SVGAGI. The CDR3 DNA reads as TGTGCCAGCAGTTACAACAGGGGATTAGGGGAAAAACTGTTTTTT. Translated: CASSYNRGLGEKLFF.

The J gene is TRBJ1-1, the V gene TRBV6-5, with D unclear. The CDR3 runs to 16 residues. Looked up from germline, CDR1 is MNHEY and CDR2 is SVGAGI. V was pared by 2 bases and J by 5 bases, with 18 bases between. The CDR3 bases are TGTGCCAGCAGTTACGGTGGTGCGGGGAGGTATACTGAAGCTTTCTTT. Its translation is CASSYGGAGRYTEAFF.

The chain has TRBV4-1 and TRBJ2-5; 9 positions match TRBD1. The CDR3 consists of 17 residues. The V and J ends lost 1 base and 1 base, in that order; junction bases with no gene match: 7. Germline V gives CDR1 MGHRA, CDR2 YSYEKL. The DNA for the CDR3 is TGCGCCAGCAGCCAAGTGGGACAGGGCCGCCTCCAAGAGACCCAGTACTTC. Protein: CASSQVGQGRLQETQYF.

The genes are TRBV29-1 and TRBJ2-5; 11 bases match TRBD1. The CDR3 is 14 residues long. Germline CDR1 and CDR2: SQVTM and ANQGSEA. The J segment lost 5 bases and the V segment lost 5 bases, leaving 7 bases of the junction unmatched. Here the CDR3 DNA reads TGCAGCGTTTGGGGGGGACAGGGGGGGGAGACCCAGTACTTC. Residues: CSVWGGQGGETQYF.

This clone has a single count. This chain connects TRBV4-1 to TRBJ2-5; D may be TRBD2 (6 bases). The better agreement between TRBJ2-7 and the DNA end casts doubt on the J call. The CDR3 sequence is 13 residues long. Looked up from germline, CDR1 is MGHRA and CDR2 is YSYEKL. CDR3 in DNA: TGCGCCAGCAGAGCCGGGGGAACAAACGAGCAGTACTTC. As protein: CASRAGGTNEQYF.

CDR3 nucleotides: TGTGCCAGCAGTCCGGACAGGAGCTCCTATAATTCACCCCTCCACTTT. This translates into CASSPDRSSYNSPLHF. V gene TRBV2 combines with J gene TRBJ1-6; TRBD1 matches at 7 bases. Germline V gene sequence: CDR1 SNHLY, CDR2 FYNNEI. V was pared by 5 bases and J by 0 bases, with 4 bases of the junction left unmatched. The CDR3 covers 16 residues.

This chain links TRBV9 with TRBJ2-3; D is perhaps TRBD2 (5 bases). Between the trimmed V and J ends, which lost 0 bases and 3 bases, there was a span of 5 bases. The CDR3 has 13 amino acids. Germline loops: CDR1 SGDLS, CDR2 YYNGEE. The CDR3 protein is CASSVAGTDTQYF. The CDR3, as DNA: TGTGCCAGCAGCGTAGCGGGGACAGATACGCAGTATTTT. The full variable domain, rest sourced from reference TRBV9 and TRBJ2-3, is DSGVTQTPKHLITATGQRVTLRCSPRSGDLSVYWYQQSLDQGLQFLIQYYNGEERAKGNILERFSAQQFPDLHSELNLSSLELGDSALYFCASSVAGTDTQYFGPGTRLTVL.

To note about this clone: Sequence at one end of the junction differs from germline and may be a read error. This chain uses TRBV10-3 with TRBJ2-1, with TRBD2 matching 11 bases. CDR3 length: 12 amino acids. CDR1 ENHRY and CDR2 SYGVKD come from the germline V gene. CDR3 amino acids: CVTSGSVNEQFF. CDR3 bases: TGCGTTACTAGCGGGAGTGTTAATGAGCAGTTCTTC.

The J gene is TRBJ2-5, the V gene TRBV11-2; D is perhaps TRBD2 (6 bases). Looked up from germline, CDR1 is SGHAT and CDR2 is FQNNGV. With 3 bases removed from V and 10 bases from J, the gap between germline ends came to 9 bases. The CDR3 contains 11 residues. The CDR3 is CASSLRLDQYF. CDR3 bases: TGTGCCAGCAGCTTGCGACTAGACCAGTACTTC.